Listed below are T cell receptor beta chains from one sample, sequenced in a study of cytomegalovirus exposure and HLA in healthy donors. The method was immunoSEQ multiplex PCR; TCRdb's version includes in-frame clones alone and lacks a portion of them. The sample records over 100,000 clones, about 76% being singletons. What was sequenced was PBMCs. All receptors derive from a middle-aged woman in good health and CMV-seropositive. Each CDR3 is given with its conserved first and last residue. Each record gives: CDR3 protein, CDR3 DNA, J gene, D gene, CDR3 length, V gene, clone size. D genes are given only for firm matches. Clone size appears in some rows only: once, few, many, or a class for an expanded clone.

cdr3_aa: CASSTTGFPSTNEKLFF; cdr3_nt: TGCGCCAGCAGCACGACAGGGTTCCCTTCAACTAATGAAAAACTGTTTTTT; j_call: TRBJ1-4; d_call: TRBD1; cdr3_length: 17; v_call: TRBV5-1; clone_size: .
cdr3_aa: CASSLQGGTEAFF; cdr3_nt: TGTGCCAGCAGTTTACAGGGAGGGACTGAAGCTTTCTTT; j_call: TRBJ1-1; d_call: .; cdr3_length: 13; v_call: TRBV27; clone_size: .
cdr3_aa: CASSAAGDYGYTF; cdr3_nt: TGTGCCAGCAGCGCAGCAGGGGACTATGGCTACACCTTC; j_call: TRBJ1-2; d_call: .; cdr3_length: 13; v_call: TRBV7-9; clone_size: .
cdr3_aa: CASSEYGNTEAFF; cdr3_nt: TGTGCCAGCAGTGAATACGGGAACACTGAAGCTTTCTTT; j_call: TRBJ1-1; d_call: .; cdr3_length: 13; v_call: TRBV25-1; clone_size: .
cdr3_aa: CASSRDSSYGYTF; cdr3_nt: TGTGCCAGCAGCCGGGACAGCTCCTATGGCTACACCTTC; j_call: TRBJ1-2; d_call: TRBD1; cdr3_length: 13; v_call: TRBV7-8; clone_size: .
cdr3_aa: CASSLERRAYNEQFF; cdr3_nt: TGTGCCAGCAGCTTGGAAAGACGGGCCTACAATGAGCAGTTCTTC; j_call: TRBJ2-1; d_call: .; cdr3_length: 15; v_call: TRBV5-8; clone_size: .
cdr3_aa: CASSLDSTNTGELFF; cdr3_nt: TGCGCCAGCAGCTTGGACAGTACTAACACCGGGGAGCTGTTTTTT; j_call: TRBJ2-2; d_call: .; cdr3_length: 15; v_call: TRBV5-1; clone_size: .
cdr3_aa: CSVDGTSGGYEQYF; cdr3_nt: TGCAGCGTTGACGGGACTAGCGGTGGTTACGAGCAGTACTTC; j_call: TRBJ2-7; d_call: TRBD2; cdr3_length: 14; v_call: TRBV29-1; clone_size: .
cdr3_aa: CASSLDPRNTIYF; cdr3_nt: TGTGCCAGCAGCTTAGATCCCAGAAACACCATATATTTT; j_call: TRBJ1-3; d_call: .; cdr3_length: 13; v_call: TRBV7-9; clone_size: .
cdr3_aa: CASSTGQGPSGANVLTF; cdr3_nt: TGTGCCAGTAGTACAGGACAGGGGCCATCTGGGGCCAACGTCCTGACTTTC; j_call: TRBJ2-6; d_call: TRBD1; cdr3_length: 17; v_call: TRBV19; clone_size: .
cdr3_aa: CASSVTGNYGYTF; cdr3_nt: TGTGCCAGCAGCGTGACAGGGAACTATGGCTACACCTTC; j_call: TRBJ1-2; d_call: TRBD1; cdr3_length: 13; v_call: TRBV9; clone_size: .
cdr3_aa: CASSVDSLQGGYGYTF; cdr3_nt: TGTGCCAGCAGCGTAGATTCCCTGCAGGGAGGGTACGGCTACACCTTC; j_call: TRBJ1-2; d_call: .; cdr3_length: 16; v_call: TRBV9; clone_size: .
cdr3_aa: CASSKGVGESYNEQFF; cdr3_nt: TGTGCCAGCAGCAAAGGGGTAGGCGAGTCCTACAATGAGCAGTTCTTC; j_call: TRBJ2-1; d_call: .; cdr3_length: 16; v_call: TRBV9; clone_size: .
cdr3_aa: CASSLGQNEQYF; cdr3_nt: TGCGCCAGCAGCTTAGGACAGAACGAGCAGTACTTC; j_call: TRBJ2-7; d_call: .; cdr3_length: 12; v_call: TRBV5-1; clone_size: .
cdr3_aa: CASSYGGGSYEQYF; cdr3_nt: TGTGCCAGCAGTTACGGTGGAGGGTCCTACGAGCAGTACTTC; j_call: TRBJ2-7; d_call: .; cdr3_length: 14; v_call: TRBV6-5; clone_size: .
cdr3_aa: CASSITGQTYEQYF; cdr3_nt: TGTGCCAGTAGTATTACGGGACAGACCTACGAGCAGTACTTC; j_call: TRBJ2-7; d_call: TRBD1; cdr3_length: 14; v_call: TRBV19; clone_size: few
cdr3_aa: CASNDRDGTDTQYF; cdr3_nt: TGTGCCAGCAACGACAGGGATGGGACAGATACGCAGTATTTT; j_call: TRBJ2-3; d_call: TRBD1; cdr3_length: 14; v_call: TRBV27; clone_size: .
cdr3_aa: CASSEDRKAFF; cdr3_nt: TGTGCCAGCAGTGAGGACAGGAAAGCTTTCTTT; j_call: TRBJ1-1; d_call: TRBD1; cdr3_length: 11; v_call: TRBV6-1; clone_size: few
cdr3_aa: CASSEHKRWEKLFF; cdr3_nt: TGTGCCAGCAGTGAACATAAGAGGTGGGAAAAACTGTTTTTT; j_call: TRBJ1-4; d_call: .; cdr3_length: 14; v_call: TRBV2; clone_size: .
cdr3_aa: CASSSEGALNQPQHF; cdr3_nt: TGTGCCAGCAGTTCTGAGGGGGCTCTCAATCAGCCCCAGCATTTT; j_call: TRBJ1-5; d_call: TRBD1; cdr3_length: 15; v_call: TRBV6-6; clone_size: .
cdr3_aa: CAISQTGALGNQPQHF; cdr3_nt: TGTGCCATCAGCCAGACAGGGGCCCTTGGCAATCAGCCCCAGCATTTT; j_call: TRBJ1-5; d_call: TRBD1; cdr3_length: 16; v_call: TRBV10-3; clone_size: few
cdr3_aa: CASSTGLAGGWETQYF; cdr3_nt: TGTGCCAGCAGCACGGGACTAGCGGGGGGGTGGGAGACCCAGTACTTC; j_call: TRBJ2-5; d_call: TRBD2; cdr3_length: 16; v_call: TRBV11-2; clone_size: .
cdr3_aa: CASGSPFSRQVVEAFF; cdr3_nt: TGTGCTAGTGGTTCTCCTTTCTCGCGCCAGGTTGTCGAAGCTTTCTTT; j_call: TRBJ1-1; d_call: .; cdr3_length: 16; v_call: TRBV12-5; clone_size: once
cdr3_aa: CASSESEELAQYF; cdr3_nt: TGTGCCAGCAGTGAATCGGAGGAATTGGCCCAGTACTTC; j_call: TRBJ2-5; d_call: .; cdr3_length: 13; v_call: TRBV6-1; clone_size: few
cdr3_aa: CASSKEPGQNFSTDTQYF; cdr3_nt: TGTGCCAGCAGCAAGGAACCGGGACAGAACTTTTCCACAGATACGCAGTATTTT; j_call: TRBJ2-3; d_call: .; cdr3_length: 18; v_call: TRBV21-1; clone_size: .
cdr3_aa: CAWTRPDRGNEQFF; cdr3_nt: TGTGCCTGGACTCGGCCGGACAGGGGAAATGAGCAGTTCTTC; j_call: TRBJ2-1; d_call: TRBD1; cdr3_length: 14; v_call: TRBV30; clone_size: once
cdr3_aa: CASSLVAGGRETQYF; cdr3_nt: TGTGCCAGCAGCTTAGTTGCAGGGGGCAGGGAGACCCAGTACTTC; j_call: TRBJ2-5; d_call: TRBD1; cdr3_length: 15; v_call: TRBV7-8; clone_size: .
cdr3_aa: CASSQGRTGLLGYTF; cdr3_nt: TGCGCCAGCAGCCAAGGGAGGACAGGGTTGCTTGGCTACACCTTC; j_call: TRBJ1-2; d_call: TRBD1; cdr3_length: 15; v_call: TRBV4-1; clone_size: few
cdr3_aa: CASSLRSGEFYNEQFF; cdr3_nt: TGTGCCAGCTCACTACGTAGCGGGGAGTTTTACAATGAGCAGTTCTTC; j_call: TRBJ2-1; d_call: TRBD2; cdr3_length: 16; v_call: TRBV18; clone_size: .